This T cell receptor (beta chain) stems from a study of identical twins. This clonotype was seen only a few times. What it binds is not known. Healthy Caucasians supplied all donations. Template switching supplied a universal primer site; unique molecular identifiers were carried on the cDNA. TCRdb passed the 5' RACE reads through MiXCR, listing each CDR3 protein once. There are fewer than 550,000 distinct CDR3 sequences in the sample; roughly 15% occur only once, and 0.35% to 0.45% lies in the top ten. Germline loops: CDR1 MNHNS, CDR2 SASEGT. This CDR3 comprises 14 residues. Losses at the gene ends were 6 bases for V and 0 bases for J; bases not matched to a gene: 3. Study observations and caveats: Analyses of zero insertions could, in part, be confounded by invariant MAIT and iNKT cells. High-abundance cord blood beta clonotypes had fewer insertions; memory repertoires showed none.

The sample was also linked to a second study, of yellow fever vaccine responses in identical twins.

This sequence joins TRBV6-1 and TRBJ2-7; 9 bases agree with TRBD2. The sample consisted of CD4+ T cells sorted from blood. The sequence was collected from a woman aged 18-29 years in good health. The CDR3 DNA reads TGTGCCAGCAGGACTAGCGGTAACTCCTACGAGCAGTACTTC. This sequence encodes CASRTSGNSYEQYF.